The rows below give T cell receptor beta chains drawn from one sample of a study of shared clonotypes between healthy human individuals. Sequencing was performed with immunoSEQ multiplex PCR; in TCRdb, only in-frame clones are kept and a portion is missing. In the table there are 450,000 to 600,000 clones, approximately 79% of which are singletons. The sequenced sample consisted of PBMCs. Every receptor here comes from a woman aged 40 to 49 in good health. Some clones in this sample may be carry-over from other donors' samples. Both conserved end residues are part of each CDR3. D genes are given only for firm matches. Expanded clones are given a class, and other clones once, few, many or no size at all.

d_call: TRBD1
clone_size: .
v_call: TRBV10-3
j_call: TRBJ1-1
cdr3_nt: TGTGCCATCAGCCGACAGGGGTTGAACACTGAAGCTTTCTTT
cdr3_aa: CAISRQGLNTEAFF

d_call: .
clone_size: .
v_call: TRBV2
j_call: TRBJ1-1
cdr3_nt: TGTGCCAGCAGTTTCCACAGGGAAGACACTGAAGCTTTCTTT
cdr3_aa: CASSFHREDTEAFF

d_call: .
clone_size: .
v_call: TRBV11-3
j_call: TRBJ2-1
cdr3_nt: TGTGCCAGCAGCTACTCGGGAGCGCAAGAGCAGTTCTTC
cdr3_aa: CASSYSGAQEQFF

d_call: .
clone_size: .
v_call: TRBV2
j_call: TRBJ2-5
cdr3_nt: TGTGCCAGCAGTGAAGCTACTGCTGCGTCAGCGCTGGTAGAGACCCAGTACTTC
cdr3_aa: CASSEATAASALVETQYF

d_call: TRBD1
clone_size: .
v_call: TRBV15
j_call: TRBJ2-7
cdr3_nt: TGTGCCACCAGCAGAGAACAGGGGGCCTACGAGCAGTACTTC
cdr3_aa: CATSREQGAYEQYF

d_call: TRBD2
clone_size: .
v_call: TRBV27
j_call: TRBJ2-1
cdr3_nt: TGTGCCAGCGGGTCTCTAGCGGGACTCTACAATGAGCAGTTCTTC
cdr3_aa: CASGSLAGLYNEQFF

d_call: .
clone_size: .
v_call: TRBV7-9
j_call: TRBJ2-4
cdr3_nt: TGTGCCAGCAGCTTAGCTTCCAGCGGGTTTGCCAAAAACATTCAGTACTTC
cdr3_aa: CASSLASSGFAKNIQYF

d_call: .
clone_size: .
v_call: TRBV7-7
j_call: TRBJ2-1
cdr3_nt: TGTGCTAGCAGCTTAGCCCCCGGAAGTGAGCAGTTCTTC
cdr3_aa: CASSLAPGSEQFF

d_call: .
clone_size: few
v_call: TRBV28
j_call: TRBJ2-3
cdr3_nt: TGTGCCAGCAGTTTAAGGTTTCAGTGGGCGCAGTATTTT
cdr3_aa: CASSLRFQWAQYF

d_call: TRBD1
clone_size: .
v_call: TRBV27
j_call: TRBJ1-3
cdr3_nt: TGTGCCAGCTCCTCCGGGACAGGGTGGGGAAACACCATATATTTT
cdr3_aa: CASSSGTGWGNTIYF

d_call: TRBD1
clone_size: .
v_call: TRBV30
j_call: TRBJ2-7
cdr3_nt: TGTGCCTCCCAACCCCGACAGGGGCTGGACGAGCAGTACTTC
cdr3_aa: CASQPRQGLDEQYF

d_call: .
clone_size: .
v_call: TRBV4-1
j_call: TRBJ1-1
cdr3_nt: TGCGCCAGCAGCCCCCGGGAAGGGGGCACTGAAGCTTTCTTT
cdr3_aa: CASSPREGGTEAFF

d_call: .
clone_size: .
v_call: TRBV25-1
j_call: TRBJ2-7
cdr3_nt: TGTGCCAGCAGTGTGCGGGCCACCTCCTACGAGCAGTACTTC
cdr3_aa: CASSVRATSYEQYF

d_call: TRBD2
clone_size: .
v_call: TRBV9
j_call: TRBJ2-3
cdr3_nt: TGTGCCAGCAGCGCGGGACTAGCGGGAGGGCTCAGTAGCACAGATACGCAGTATTTT
cdr3_aa: CASSAGLAGGLSSTDTQYF

d_call: TRBD2
clone_size: .
v_call: TRBV4-1
j_call: TRBJ2-3
cdr3_nt: TGCGCCAGCAGCAGGACTAGCGGGAGCACAGATACGCAGTATTTT
cdr3_aa: CASSRTSGSTDTQYF

d_call: .
clone_size: .
v_call: TRBV30
j_call: TRBJ2-1
cdr3_nt: TGTGCCTGGAGCCCGGGACTCCCCTACAATGAGCAGTTCTTC
cdr3_aa: CAWSPGLPYNEQFF

d_call: .
clone_size: .
v_call: TRBV2
j_call: TRBJ1-4
cdr3_nt: TGTGCCAGCAGCGGGGCGGGGTCCTTATCGGAAAAACTGTTTTTT
cdr3_aa: CASSGAGSLSEKLFF

d_call: .
clone_size: few
v_call: TRBV11-2
j_call: TRBJ2-5
cdr3_nt: TGTGCCAGCAGCTTAAGGGCTGGGGGGACCCAGTACTTC
cdr3_aa: CASSLRAGGTQYF

d_call: .
clone_size: once
v_call: TRBV5-1
j_call: TRBJ2-1
cdr3_nt: TGCGCCAGCAGCTTGAATGGCGCCTACAATGAGCAGTTCTTC
cdr3_aa: CASSLNGAYNEQFF

d_call: .
clone_size: few
v_call: TRBV6-1
j_call: TRBJ1-1
cdr3_nt: TGTGCCAGCAGTGAAGCTTGGGATATAACTGAAGCTTTCTTT
cdr3_aa: CASSEAWDITEAFF

d_call: TRBD1
clone_size: .
v_call: TRBV5-6
j_call: TRBJ1-6
cdr3_nt: TGTGCCAGCAGCTCGGACAGGGGCGTTTCACCCCTCCACTTT
cdr3_aa: CASSSDRGVSPLHF

d_call: .
clone_size: .
v_call: TRBV18
j_call: TRBJ1-4
cdr3_nt: TGTGCCAGCTCAAGCATTTGGGCCCCGAATCGTGAAAAACTGTTTTTT
cdr3_aa: CASSSIWAPNREKLFF

d_call: TRBD1
clone_size: few
v_call: TRBV5-6
j_call: TRBJ2-7
cdr3_nt: TGTGCCAGCAGCCGACAGGGTTGGGGCGAGCAGTACTTC
cdr3_aa: CASSRQGWGEQYF

d_call: TRBD1
clone_size: .
v_call: TRBV5-1
j_call: TRBJ1-1
cdr3_nt: TGCGCCAGCAGCGACGGGACAGCGAACACTGAAGCTTTCTTT
cdr3_aa: CASSDGTANTEAFF

d_call: .
clone_size: once
v_call: TRBV10-3
j_call: TRBJ1-1
cdr3_nt: TGTGCCAACTGGGCCCGGGCGAACACTGAAGCTTTCTTT
cdr3_aa: CANWARANTEAFF

d_call: .
clone_size: few
v_call: TRBV19
j_call: TRBJ2-2
cdr3_nt: TGTGCCAGTAGTAGCTCGTTCGGGGAGCTGTTTTTT
cdr3_aa: CASSSSFGELFF

d_call: TRBD1
clone_size: .
v_call: TRBV29-1
j_call: TRBJ1-1
cdr3_nt: TGCAGCGTGACAGGGGGCTGGGGAATGAACACTGAAGCTTTCTTT
cdr3_aa: CSVTGGWGMNTEAFF

d_call: .
clone_size: .
v_call: TRBV6-1
j_call: TRBJ2-7
cdr3_nt: TGTGCCAGCAGTGAAGCGCTTCGATCAGCAGGTTCGGAGCAGTACTTC
cdr3_aa: CASSEALRSAGSEQYF

d_call: .
clone_size: .
v_call: TRBV18
j_call: TRBJ1-2
cdr3_nt: TGTGCCAGCTCACCCGGAGCAGATAACTATGGCTACACCTTC
cdr3_aa: CASSPGADNYGYTF

d_call: .
clone_size: .
v_call: TRBV29-1
j_call: TRBJ2-7
cdr3_nt: TGCAGCGTTGGTCCTAACGCCTACGAGCAGTACTTC
cdr3_aa: CSVGPNAYEQYF

d_call: .
clone_size: .
v_call: TRBV2
j_call: TRBJ2-7
cdr3_nt: TGTGCCAGCAGTGCAGGGTACTACGAGCAGTACTTC
cdr3_aa: CASSAGYYEQYF

d_call: .
clone_size: .
v_call: TRBV30
j_call: TRBJ1-2
cdr3_nt: TGTGCCTGGAGTGTAGTTAGGGGGGACGGCTACACCTTC
cdr3_aa: CAWSVVRGDGYTF

d_call: TRBD1
clone_size: .
v_call: TRBV5-1
j_call: TRBJ2-5
cdr3_nt: TGCGCCAGCAGCTGGGTGGGACAGGGGGAGACCCAGTACTTC
cdr3_aa: CASSWVGQGETQYF

d_call: TRBD2
clone_size: .
v_call: TRBV7-6
j_call: TRBJ2-7
cdr3_nt: TGTGCCAGCAGCCCCCAGGTTAGCGGGAGGGGCTCCTACGAGCAGTACTTC
cdr3_aa: CASSPQVSGRGSYEQYF

d_call: TRBD1
clone_size: .
v_call: TRBV5-1
j_call: TRBJ2-7
cdr3_nt: TGCGCCAGCAGCTTGGGACAGGGTTACTACGAGCAGTACTTC
cdr3_aa: CASSLGQGYYEQYF

d_call: .
clone_size: .
v_call: TRBV2
j_call: TRBJ1-1
cdr3_nt: TGTGCCAGCAGTTTTACAGAAAACACTGAAGCTTTCTTT
cdr3_aa: CASSFTENTEAFF

d_call: .
clone_size: .
v_call: TRBV28
j_call: TRBJ1-2
cdr3_nt: TGTGCCAGCACCAATGTGGGGGTGAGCTATGGCTACACCTTC
cdr3_aa: CASTNVGVSYGYTF